Following are 16 T cell receptor beta chains from one sample sequenced in a study of beta chain features in type 1 diabetes. The study reverse transcribed the entire isolated RNA, so it sequenced expressed TCRB transcripts. Measured with immunoSEQ multiplex PCR; TCRdb has only the in-frame clones, and not every one. The table lists approximately 14,000 clones, approximately 69% of them singletons, with around 0.57% in the top ten. Study-wide results and caveats: Researchers report that Type 1 diabetes patients had moderately but significantly shorter TCRB CDR3s across all four CD4+ subsets.

What these receptors recognize is not known. Sequencing used stem cell memory CD4+ T cells from blood. The receptors shown here come from a woman between 18 and 29 years old with type 1 diabetes.

The V call is TRBV19, the J call TRBJ2-3, with a weak D call TRBD2 (5 bases). Germline assignment: CDR1 LNHDA and CDR2 SQIVND (reference sequence). There are 15 residues in the CDR3. V was shortened by 3 bases and J by 0 bases, with 10 bases between the two germline ends. The CDR3 DNA reads as TGTGCCAGTAGTATCCGACGGACTAGCACAGATACGCAGTATTTT. This sequence encodes CASSIRRTSTDTQYF.

The chain links TRBV10-3 to TRBJ2-5; the match to TRBD2 covers 14 bases. Germline values: CDR1 ENHRY, CDR2 SYGVKD. V lost 3 bases to trimming and J lost 7 bases; unmatched junction nucleotides: 7. CDR3 size: 16 residues. The CDR3 nucleotides read TGTGCCATCAGTGAAAGACTAGCGGGAGGGCCAGGGACCCAGTACTTC. It codes for CAISERLAGGPGTQYF.

The gene calls are TRBV28 and TRBJ2-7; 8 positions match TRBD2. In germline, CDR1 is MDHEN, CDR2 SYDVKM. CDR3 length equals 17 residues. With 4 bases clipped from V and 8 bases from J, the junction kept 19 bases outside the gene matches. CDR3 in DNA: TGTGCCAGCAGTTCCCCCCTTATCTCAAGCGGGAGCTTGAAGCAGTACTTC. This encodes CASSSPLISSGSLKQYF.

The chain employs TRBV10-3 and TRBJ2-5; D gene ambiguous. Germline-derived CDR1 and CDR2 are ENHRY and SYGVKD. This CDR3 is built from 14 residues. V lost 0 bases to trimming and J lost 2 bases, with 7 bases between them. The CDR3 protein is CAISESNKQETQYF. CDR3 nucleotides: TGTGCCATCAGTGAGTCTAACAAGCAAGAGACCCAGTACTTC.

This clone turned up a few times. This chain uses TRBV5-6 with TRBJ2-1; a possible D gene is TRBD2 (7 bases). Germline V lookup: CDR1 SGHDT, CDR2 YYEEEE. The CDR3 sequence is 13 residues long. Trimming cost V 5 bases and J 12 bases, with 18 bases left between them. CDR3 region: CASRTTRGGRQFF. The CDR3 region has the DNA TGTGCCAGCAGAACTACTAGGGGGGGCAGGCAGTTCTTC.

This chain links TRBV19 with TRBJ2-2, with a possible D match to TRBD1 (6 bases). With 9 bases removed from V and 4 bases from J, the gap between germline ends came to 9 bases. Germline V gene data show CDR1 as LNHDA and CDR2 as SQIVND (reference sequence). The CDR3 runs 12 residues. The CDR3: CASHRATGELFF. In nucleotides, the CDR3 is TGTGCCAGCCACAGGGCCACCGGGGAGCTGTTTTTT.

The chain has TRBV2 and TRBJ1-6, with D possibly being TRBD1 (6 bases). Germline CDR1 and CDR2: SNHLY and FYNNEI. V was pared by 8 bases and J by 4 bases, with 9 bases between. This CDR3 comprises 13 residues. This chain's CDR3 is CASSQGYNSPLHF. The CDR3 DNA sequence: TGTGCCAGCTCTCAGGGGTATAATTCACCCCTCCACTTT.

The chain carries TRBV18 and TRBJ2-7, with D possibly matching TRBD1 (6 bases). CDR3 length: 14 amino acids. V was shortened by 4 bases and J by 5 bases, with 15 bases between the two germline ends. The V gene's germline CDR1 is KGHSH and CDR2 LQKENI. The CDR3 sequence: CASSRPAGVHEQYF. The DNA for the CDR3 is TGTGCCAGCTCACGACCAGCAGGGGTGCACGAGCAGTACTTC.

A few counts support this clone. DNA for the CDR3: TGCGCCAGCAGCCCGATGGGCTATTCCAATGAGCAGTTCTTC. Translated, it gives CASSPMGYSNEQFF. The rearrangement uses TRBV4-1 and TRBJ2-1, with unresolved D. This CDR3 is 14 amino acids long. Germline CDR1 reads MGHRA; CDR2 reads YSYEKL. V was pared by 4 bases and J by 6 bases, with 13 bases between.

V is TRBV7-8 and J is TRBJ2-7, with unresolved D. CDR1 is SGHVS, CDR2 FQNEAQ, per germline. Trimming stripped 5 bases from V and 4 bases from J, with 15 bases between. The CDR3 has 14 amino acids. As DNA, the CDR3 is TGTGCCAGCAGCCCTTATTTCGGTCATTACGAGCAGTACTTC. The encoded protein is CASSPYFGHYEQYF.

The chain joins TRBV7-9 to TRBJ2-1; 9 bases align to TRBD2. Germline CDR1 and CDR2: SEHNR and FQNEAQ (reference sequence). The CDR3 has 15 residues. The V gene end was trimmed by 2 bases and the J gene end by 6 bases; junction bases not matched to a gene: 5. The CDR3 spells CASSLSLAGINEQFF. The CDR3 DNA reads TGTGCCAGCAGCTTAAGTCTAGCGGGGATCAATGAGCAGTTCTTC.

The chain has TRBV7-8 and TRBJ2-5, with a weak D call TRBD1 (6 bases). Germline V gene sequence: CDR1 SGHVS, CDR2 FQNEAQ. The CDR3 contains 15 residues. Between the trimmed V and J ends, which lost 2 bases and 3 bases, there was a span of 13 bases. Here the CDR3 reads CASSLNPRDKETQYF. The DNA of the CDR3 is TGTGCCAGCAGCTTAAATCCTCGGGACAAAGAGACCCAGTACTTC.

V gene TRBV19 combines with J gene TRBJ1-4; TRBD1 aligns across 9 bases. Trimming at V came to 5 bases and at J to 2 bases, leaving 3 bases not matched to a gene. The CDR3 sequence is 15 residues long. From germline, CDR1 is LNHDA and CDR2 SQIVND (reference sequence). The CDR3 protein is CASSEQGATNEKLFF. The CDR3 coding sequence is TGTGCCAGTAGTGAACAGGGGGCGACTAATGAAAAACTGTTTTTT.

J is TRBJ1-1 and V is TRBV7-2; D possibly corresponds to TRBD1 (5 bases). V shed 0 bases and J shed 1 base, with 12 bases lying between them. Germline V gene data show CDR1 as SGHTA and CDR2 as FQGNSA. CDR3 length: 16 amino acids. For the CDR3, the DNA is TGTGCCAGCAGCTTAGCGAGCGGGGGTTGGAACACTGAAGCTTTCTTT. As protein: CASSLASGGWNTEAFF.

This chain connects TRBV25-1 to TRBJ2-7, with D hard to call. CDR1 is MGHDK, CDR2 SYGVNS, per germline. Between the trimmed V and J ends, which lost 7 bases and 2 bases, there was a span of 9 bases. The CDR3 extends over 12 amino acids. The CDR3 coding sequence is TGTGCCAGCACGAGCCGAACCTACGAGCAGTACTTC. This sequence encodes CASTSRTYEQYF.

The V call is TRBV5-4, the J call TRBJ2-3; 12 nucleotides agree with TRBD2. The CDR3 covers 15 residues. Germline values: CDR1 SGHNT, CDR2 YYREEE (reference sequence). With V trimmed by 0 bases and J by 4 bases, 0 bases remained unmatched. CDR3 coding DNA: TGTGCCAGCAGCTTGGGACTAGCGGGAGCAGATACGCAGTATTTT. Residues: CASSLGLAGADTQYF.